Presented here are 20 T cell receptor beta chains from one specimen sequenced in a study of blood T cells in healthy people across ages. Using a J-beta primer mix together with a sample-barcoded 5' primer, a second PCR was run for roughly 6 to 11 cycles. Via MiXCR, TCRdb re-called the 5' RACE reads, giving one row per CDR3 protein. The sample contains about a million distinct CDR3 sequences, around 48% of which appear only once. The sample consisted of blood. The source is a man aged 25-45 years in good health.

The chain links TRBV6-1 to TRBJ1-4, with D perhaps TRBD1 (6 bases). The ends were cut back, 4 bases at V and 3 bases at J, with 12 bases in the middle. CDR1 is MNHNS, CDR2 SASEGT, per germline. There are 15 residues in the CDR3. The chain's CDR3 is CASSGAEGANEKLFF. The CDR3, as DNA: TGTGCCAGCAGTGGAGCAGAGGGGGCTAATGAAAAACTGTTTTTT.

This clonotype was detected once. The CDR3 DNA reads TGTGCCAGCAGTCCAGATCAGGGGAAATTAGGGTATGGCTACACCTTC. It is translated as CASSPDQGKLGYGYTF. The chain carries TRBV6-6 and TRBJ1-2, with a tentative D call TRBD1 (6 bases). The CDR3 consists of 16 residues. Germline loops: CDR1 MNHNY, CDR2 SVGAGI (reference sequence). Deletions cut 5 bases from V and 5 bases from J, with 21 bases between.

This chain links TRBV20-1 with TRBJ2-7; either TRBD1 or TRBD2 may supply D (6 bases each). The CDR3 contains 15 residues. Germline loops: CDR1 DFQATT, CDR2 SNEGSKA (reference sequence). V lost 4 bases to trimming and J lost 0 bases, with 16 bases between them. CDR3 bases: TGCAGTGCTACGGTGGGGGGCGCCAACTCCTACGAGCAGTACTTC. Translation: CSATVGGANSYEQYF.

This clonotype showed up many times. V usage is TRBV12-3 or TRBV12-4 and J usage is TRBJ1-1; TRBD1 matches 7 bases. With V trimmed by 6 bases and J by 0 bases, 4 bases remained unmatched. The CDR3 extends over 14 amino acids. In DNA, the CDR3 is TGTGCCAGCAGCTTGGGACAGCTGAACACTGAAGCTTTCTTT. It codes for CASSLGQLNTEAFF.

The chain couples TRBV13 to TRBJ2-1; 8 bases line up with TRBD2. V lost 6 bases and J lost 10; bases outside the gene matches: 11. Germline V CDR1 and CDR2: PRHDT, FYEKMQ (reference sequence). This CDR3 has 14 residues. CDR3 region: CASREAGGPLEQFF. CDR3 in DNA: TGTGCCAGCAGGGAGGCGGGGGGTCCCCTCGAGCAGTTCTTC.

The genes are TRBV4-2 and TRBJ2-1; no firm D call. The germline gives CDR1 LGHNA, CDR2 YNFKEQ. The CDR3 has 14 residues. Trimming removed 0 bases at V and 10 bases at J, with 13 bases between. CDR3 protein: CASSQDERISEQFF. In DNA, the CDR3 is TGTGCCAGCAGCCAAGATGAACGGATATCAGAGCAGTTCTTC.

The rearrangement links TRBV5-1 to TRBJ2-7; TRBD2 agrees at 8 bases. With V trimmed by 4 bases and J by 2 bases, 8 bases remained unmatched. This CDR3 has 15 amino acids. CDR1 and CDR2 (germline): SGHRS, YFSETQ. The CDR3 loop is CASSLTSGFTYEQYF. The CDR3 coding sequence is TGCGCCAGCAGCCTTACTAGCGGCTTCACCTACGAGCAGTACTTC.

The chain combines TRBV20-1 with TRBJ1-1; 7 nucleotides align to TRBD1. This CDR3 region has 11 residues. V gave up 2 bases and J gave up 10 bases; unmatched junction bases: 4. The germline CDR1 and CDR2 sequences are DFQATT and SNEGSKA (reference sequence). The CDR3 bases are TGCAGTGCTAGACCAGGGGGGGGAGCTTTCTTT. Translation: CSARPGGGAFF.

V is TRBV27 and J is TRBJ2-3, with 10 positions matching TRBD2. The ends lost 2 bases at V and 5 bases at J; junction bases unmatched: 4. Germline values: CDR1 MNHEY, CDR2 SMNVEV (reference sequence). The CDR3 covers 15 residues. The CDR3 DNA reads TGTGCCAGCAGTTTAGGGATAGCGGGGGGAGATACGCAGTATTTT. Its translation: CASSLGIAGGDTQYF.

The CDR3: CASSQPTGGALYNEQFF. The CDR3 DNA sequence: TGTGCCAGCAGCCAACCTACGGGGGGCGCACTCTACAATGAGCAGTTCTTC. This rearrangement joins TRBV3-1 to TRBJ2-1; tentative D call: TRBD2 (7 bases). The CDR3 covers 17 residues. Trimming took off 2 bases at V and 3 bases at J, with 17 bases between the two ends. The germline gives CDR1 LGHDT, CDR2 YNNKEL (reference sequence).

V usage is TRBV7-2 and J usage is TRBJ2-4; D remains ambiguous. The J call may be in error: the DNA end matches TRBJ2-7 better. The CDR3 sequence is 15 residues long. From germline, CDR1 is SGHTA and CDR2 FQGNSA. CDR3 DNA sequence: TGTGCCAGCAGCTCCGCAAGTGGTATGAGTAACGAGCAGTACTTC. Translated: CASSSASGMSNEQYF.

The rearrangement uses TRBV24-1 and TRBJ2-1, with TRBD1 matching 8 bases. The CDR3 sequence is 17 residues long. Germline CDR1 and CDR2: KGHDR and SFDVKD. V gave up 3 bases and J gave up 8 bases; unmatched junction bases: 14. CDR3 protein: CATSDPDRENPTDEQFF. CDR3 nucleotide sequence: TGTGCCACCAGTGATCCGGACAGGGAAAACCCGACGGATGAGCAGTTCTTC.

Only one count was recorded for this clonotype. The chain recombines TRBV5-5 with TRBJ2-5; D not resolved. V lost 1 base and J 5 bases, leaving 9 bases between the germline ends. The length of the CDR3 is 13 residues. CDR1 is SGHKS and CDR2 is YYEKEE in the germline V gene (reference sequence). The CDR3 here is CASSLQTDETQYF. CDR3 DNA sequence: TGTGCCAGCAGCTTGCAGACTGACGAGACCCAGTACTTC.

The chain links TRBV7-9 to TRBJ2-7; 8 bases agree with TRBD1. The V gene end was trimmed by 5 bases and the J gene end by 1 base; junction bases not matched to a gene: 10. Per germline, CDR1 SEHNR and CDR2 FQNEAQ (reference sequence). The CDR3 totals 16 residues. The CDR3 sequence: CASSRGTGEASYEQYF. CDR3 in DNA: TGTGCCAGCAGCAGAGGGACAGGCGAAGCATCCTACGAGCAGTACTTC.

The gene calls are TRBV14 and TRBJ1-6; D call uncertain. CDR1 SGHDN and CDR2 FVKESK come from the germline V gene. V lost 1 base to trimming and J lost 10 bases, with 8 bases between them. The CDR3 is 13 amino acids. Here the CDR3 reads CASSQAGISPLHF. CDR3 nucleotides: TGTGCCAGCAGCCAAGCAGGAATCTCACCCCTCCACTTT.

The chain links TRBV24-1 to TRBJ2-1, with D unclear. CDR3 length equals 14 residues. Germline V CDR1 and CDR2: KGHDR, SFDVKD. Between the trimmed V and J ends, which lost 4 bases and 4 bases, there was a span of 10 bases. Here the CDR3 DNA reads TGTGCCACCAGTGAACCAGGCCCGTACAATGAGCAGTTCTTC. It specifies CATSEPGPYNEQFF.

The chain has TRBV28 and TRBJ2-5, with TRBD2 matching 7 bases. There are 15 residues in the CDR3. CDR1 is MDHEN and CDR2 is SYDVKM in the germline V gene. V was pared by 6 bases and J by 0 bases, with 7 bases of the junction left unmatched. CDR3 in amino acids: CASRGGTLYQETQYF. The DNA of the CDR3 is TGTGCCAGCAGGGGGGGGACTTTGTACCAAGAGACCCAGTACTTC.

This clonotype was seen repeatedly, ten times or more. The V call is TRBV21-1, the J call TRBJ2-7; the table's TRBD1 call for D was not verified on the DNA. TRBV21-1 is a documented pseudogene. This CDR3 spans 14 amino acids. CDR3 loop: CASNPTGDGDEQYF. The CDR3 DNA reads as TGTGCCAGCAACCCGACAGGGGACGGCGACGAGCAGTACTTC.

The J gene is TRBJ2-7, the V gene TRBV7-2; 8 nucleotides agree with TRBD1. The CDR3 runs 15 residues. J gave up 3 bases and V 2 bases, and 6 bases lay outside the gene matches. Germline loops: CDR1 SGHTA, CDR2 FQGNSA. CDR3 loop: CASSLPGQGNYEQYF. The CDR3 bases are TGTGCCAGCAGCTTACCTGGACAGGGAAACTACGAGCAGTACTTC.

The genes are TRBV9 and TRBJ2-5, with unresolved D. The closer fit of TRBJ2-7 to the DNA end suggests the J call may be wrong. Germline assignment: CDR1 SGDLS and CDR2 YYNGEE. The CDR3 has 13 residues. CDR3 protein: CASSVDFSDEQYF. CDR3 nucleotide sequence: TGTGCCAGCAGCGTCGACTTTTCCGACGAGCAGTACTTC.